A selection of T cell receptor beta chains follows, all from one sample in a study of blood T cell repertoires in COVID-19. Generated by immunoSEQ multiplex PCR, the TCRdb table keeps only in-frame clones and is missing some. The repertoire has 150,000 to 200,000 clones, roughly 80% of them found once; the top ten carry almost 6%. Sequenced sample: peripheral blood. The receptors here all came from a woman aged 35 to 49 with COVID-19, enrolled during active disease. Both conserved end residues are trimmed from each CDR3. Expanded clones get a size class; other rows say once, few or many, or leave the size out.

abundance: .; j_gene: TRBJ1-2; v_gene: TRBV5-1; CDR3aa: ASRETGGGYGYT
abundance: .; j_gene: TRBJ1-6; v_gene: TRBV9; CDR3aa: ASTSRSGVGSPLH
abundance: .; j_gene: TRBJ2-7; v_gene: TRBV21-1; CDR3aa: ASSAPGCTYEQY
abundance: .; j_gene: TRBJ2-1; v_gene: TRBV5-6; CDR3aa: ASIGRRVTYNEQF
abundance: .; j_gene: TRBJ2-7; v_gene: TRBV19; CDR3aa: ASRDRDNTYEQY
abundance: .; j_gene: TRBJ1-2; v_gene: TRBV24-1; CDR3aa: ATSDRVTVYGYT
abundance: .; j_gene: TRBJ2-6; v_gene: TRBV15; CDR3aa: ATSRDRPGQTSSGANVLT
abundance: .; j_gene: TRBJ1-1; v_gene: TRBV5-1; CDR3aa: ASSVLQGMASEAF
abundance: .; j_gene: TRBJ2-7; v_gene: TRBV30; CDR3aa: AWRGRTGWGEQY
abundance: .; j_gene: TRBJ1-2; v_gene: TRBV10-3; CDR3aa: AISDSGGAGSYGYT
abundance: once; j_gene: TRBJ2-4; v_gene: TRBV7-9; CDR3aa: ASSLEGGGQY
abundance: .; j_gene: TRBJ1-3; v_gene: TRBV30; CDR3aa: ASTLGSGNTIY
abundance: .; j_gene: TRBJ1-1; v_gene: TRBV7-8; CDR3aa: ASSFLGAARGNRLNTEAF
abundance: .; j_gene: TRBJ1-2; v_gene: TRBV5-1; CDR3aa: ASSSPALTTDYGYT
abundance: few; j_gene: TRBJ2-2; v_gene: TRBV7-3; CDR3aa: ASSLNAGGVGNTGELF
abundance: .; j_gene: TRBJ2-5; v_gene: TRBV2; CDR3aa: ASSANMEGETQY
abundance: .; j_gene: TRBJ1-3; v_gene: TRBV29-1; CDR3aa: SVVPGLGGTIY
abundance: .; j_gene: TRBJ2-5; v_gene: TRBV5-1; CDR3aa: ASSLASASKETQY